This TCR beta chain was recovered during a study of cytomegalovirus exposure and HLA in healthy donors. Study results and limitations: Earlier analysis found most TCR beta V segments productive about 87% or about 30% of the time.

Remarks on this clone: Its antigen is still unknown.

CDR1 is LGHNA and CDR2 is YSLEER in the germline V gene. This CDR3 region has 14 residues. V lost 4 bases and J 3 bases, leaving 13 bases between the germline ends. Both 60 Vbeta primers and 13 Jbeta primers went into the PCR. The protocol was immunoSEQ multiplex PCR, while the TCRdb copy is restricted to in-frame clones and leaves out a portion. The sample has 150,000 or so clones; about 80% are singletons. The chain recombines TRBV4-3 with TRBJ2-7; D is possibly TRBD1 (6 bases). This clonotype was sampled from a middle-aged man in good health and CMV-seropositive. Sequences were obtained from PBMCs. The CDR3 loop is CASSPDRIDYEQYF. DNA for the CDR3: TGCGCCAGCAGCCCCGACAGGATAGACTACGAGCAGTACTTC.